The 5 T cell receptor beta chains below come from one sample, sequenced in a study of OX40 agonist ivuxolimab in advanced cancers. The method was immunoSEQ multiplex PCR; TCRdb's version includes in-frame clones alone and lacks a portion of them. The sample records roughly 29,000 clones, approximately 91% being singletons. This specimen was CD4+ or CD8+ T cells sorted from blood, taken in a trial of the OX40 agonist ivuxolimab. The origin of the receptors is an adult with an advanced solid tumor such as melanoma, head and neck, liver or kidney cancer.

The V and J genes are TRBV7-3 and TRBJ2-3, with D uncertain. Per the germline V gene, CDR1 is SGHTA and CDR2 is FQGTGA. V gave up 2 bases and J gave up 1 base, with 4 bases separating them. The CDR3 is made up of 13 amino acids. The CDR3 DNA reads as TGTGCCAGCAGCTTACAGGGCACAGATACGCAGTATTTT. Protein: CASSLQGTDTQYF.

The V and J genes are TRBV9 and TRBJ2-1; TRBD1 agrees at 10 bases. The CDR3 is made up of 16 amino acids. Germline V gene lookup returns CDR1 SGDLS and CDR2 YYNGEE. With V trimmed by 0 bases and J by 7 bases, 7 bases remained unmatched. Here the CDR3 reads CASSVDWDRGGNEQFF. The CDR3 DNA is TGTGCCAGCAGCGTAGATTGGGACAGGGGTGGAAATGAGCAGTTCTTC.

The gene calls are TRBV9 and TRBJ2-7; 12 nucleotides line up with TRBD2. The CDR3 has 15 amino acids. Germline assignment: CDR1 SGDLS and CDR2 YYNGEE. J lost 3 bases, V lost 2 bases, and 3 bases had no gene match. Here the CDR3 reads CASSVTSGSYYEQYF. CDR3 in DNA: TGTGCCAGCAGCGTGACTAGCGGGAGCTACTACGAGCAGTACTTC.

The CDR3 here is CASSLSLAFAKNIQYF. CDR3 sequence (DNA): TGTGCCAGCAGTTTATCACTAGCGTTTGCCAAAAACATTCAGTACTTC. The chain links TRBV27 to TRBJ2-4; 7 nucleotides agree with TRBD2. CDR3 length: 16 residues. Germline lookup yields CDR1 MNHEY and CDR2 SMNVEV (reference sequence). With 0 bases clipped from V and 1 base from J, the junction kept 3 bases outside the gene matches.

This chain uses TRBV10-3 with TRBJ2-1; 11 bases are a match to TRBD1. Germline CDR1 reads ENHRY; CDR2 reads SYGVKD. This CDR3 contains 15 residues. Losses at the gene ends were 2 bases for V and 5 bases for J; bases not matched to a gene: 2. The chain's CDR3 is CAISEPGQGDNEQFF. Here the CDR3 DNA reads TGTGCCATCAGTGAGCCGGGACAGGGGGACAATGAGCAGTTCTTC.